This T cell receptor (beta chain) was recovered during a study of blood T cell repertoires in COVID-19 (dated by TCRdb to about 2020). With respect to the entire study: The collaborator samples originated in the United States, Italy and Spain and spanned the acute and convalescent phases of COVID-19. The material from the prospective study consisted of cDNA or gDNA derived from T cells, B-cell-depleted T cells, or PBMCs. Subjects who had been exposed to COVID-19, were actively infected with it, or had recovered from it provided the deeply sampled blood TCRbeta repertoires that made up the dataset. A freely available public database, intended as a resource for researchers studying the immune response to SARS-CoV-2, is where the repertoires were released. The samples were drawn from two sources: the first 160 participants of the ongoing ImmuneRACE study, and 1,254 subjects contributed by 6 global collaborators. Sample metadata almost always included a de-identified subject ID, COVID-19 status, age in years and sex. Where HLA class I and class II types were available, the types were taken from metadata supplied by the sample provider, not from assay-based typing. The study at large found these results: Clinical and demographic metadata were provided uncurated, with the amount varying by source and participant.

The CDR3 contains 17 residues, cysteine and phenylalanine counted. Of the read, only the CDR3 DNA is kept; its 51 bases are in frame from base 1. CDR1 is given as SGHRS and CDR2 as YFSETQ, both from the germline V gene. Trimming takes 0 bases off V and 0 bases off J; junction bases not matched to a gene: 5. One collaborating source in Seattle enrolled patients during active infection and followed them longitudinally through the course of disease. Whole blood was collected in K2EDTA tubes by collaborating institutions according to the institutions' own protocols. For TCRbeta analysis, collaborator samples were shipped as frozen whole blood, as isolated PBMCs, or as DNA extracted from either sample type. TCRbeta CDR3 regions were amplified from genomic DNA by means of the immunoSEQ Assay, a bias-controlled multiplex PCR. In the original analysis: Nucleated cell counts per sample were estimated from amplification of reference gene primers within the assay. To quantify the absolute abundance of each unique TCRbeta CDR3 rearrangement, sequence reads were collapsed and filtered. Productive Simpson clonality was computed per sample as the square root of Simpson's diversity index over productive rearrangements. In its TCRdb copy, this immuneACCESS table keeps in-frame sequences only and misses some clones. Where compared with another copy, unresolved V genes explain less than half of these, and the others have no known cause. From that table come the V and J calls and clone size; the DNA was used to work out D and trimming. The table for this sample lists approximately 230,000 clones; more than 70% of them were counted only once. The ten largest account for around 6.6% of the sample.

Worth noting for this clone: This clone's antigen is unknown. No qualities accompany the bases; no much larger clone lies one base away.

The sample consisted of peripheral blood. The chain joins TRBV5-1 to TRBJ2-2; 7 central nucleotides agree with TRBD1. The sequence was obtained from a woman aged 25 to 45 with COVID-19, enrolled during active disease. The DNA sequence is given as TGCGCCAGCAGCTTGGGGAACAGGGGCGCGAACACCGGGGAGCTGTTTTTT. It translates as CASSLGNRGANTGELFF.